This paragraph reports one T cell receptor beta chain. This sample was taken from a study of breast tumors, draining lymph nodes, adjacent tissues. Breast cancer patients provided tissue from their axillary draining lymph nodes. Germline CDR1 is MNHEY and CDR2 is SVGAGI. V lost 5 bases, J lost 3 bases, and 6 bases stayed unmatched. This CDR3 is built from 17 residues. In TCRdb, the multiplex PCR reads were re-called with MiXCR into one record per CDR3 protein. Here the sample spans around 250,000 distinct CDR3 sequences, under 40% being singletons. The J gene is TRBJ2-2, the V gene TRBV6-5, with 13 nucleotides matching TRBD2. The clonotype comes from a female donor with breast cancer. Some clones in this sample may be carry-over from other donors' samples. Sequenced sample: axillary lymph node tissue. CDR3 loop: CASSHRTSGRDTGELFF. CDR3 in DNA: TGTGCCAGCAGTCACAGGACTAGCGGGAGAGACACCGGGGAGCTGTTTTTT.